Here is one TCR beta chain with its context. This sample is part of a study of CD8+CD57+ T cells in acquired aplastic anemia. It was genomic DNA that served as the template for profiling TCR beta VDJ and CDR3. TCRdb independently ran MiXCR on the reads; one entry per CDR3 protein. The table records about 220,000 distinct CDR3 sequences, 34% of them present only once. This clonotype was obtained from a human donor in good health, serving as a control. The sample was sorted CD4+, CD8+, or CD8+CD57+ T cells (not recorded which) from PBMCs.

CDR3 in amino acids: CAIRFGGGTDTQYF. The CDR3 DNA is TGTGCCATCAGGTTCGGGGGGGGCACAGATACGCAGTATTTT. The chain uses TRBV10-3 and TRBJ2-3; 8 bases are a match to TRBD2. The germline CDR1 and CDR2 sequences are ENHRY and SYGVKD. With V trimmed by 6 bases and J by 1 base, 3 bases remained unmatched. The CDR3 consists of 14 residues.